This entry concerns a single TCR beta chain. Its antigen is not known. The data originate from a study of T cell repertoires in cytomegalovirus infection. Study-wide background: Through public TCR beta signatures, both CMV infection and matching HLA type were indicated. Study observations and caveats: The ex vivo response was dominated by HLA-C-restricted CMV-specific TCR beta clonotypes. There were carriers of CMV plus the relevant HLA, and cumulative public TCR beta family frequency identified them.

TCRdb ran MiXCR on the reads and lists one entry per CDR3 protein. The repertoire consists of around 290,000 distinct CDR3 sequences, with about 26% occurring once and the leading ten covering approximately 15%. Sample: PBMCs. The receptor's source is a human donor in good health (CMV status not recorded). Some clones in this sample may be carry-over from other donors' samples.

CDR3 nucleotide sequence: TGTGCCAGCAGCTTGGGGACTAGCGGGGGATACTACGAGCAGTACTTC. This gives the protein CASSLGTSGGYYEQYF. V usage is TRBV7-2 and J usage is TRBJ2-7, with TRBD2 matching over 14 bases. This CDR3 has 16 residues. With 3 bases clipped from V and 3 bases from J, the junction kept 4 bases outside the gene matches. Per the germline V gene, CDR1 is SGHTA and CDR2 is FQGNSA.